These 9 T cell receptor beta chains were sequenced from one sample in a study of T cell responses to AZD1222 COVID-19 vaccine. Repertoires were generated with immunoSEQ multiplex PCR, while TCRdb's copy carries only in-frame clones and drops some. Seen here are approximately 100,000 clones, roughly nine tenths observed once, and the top ten hold 1% to 1.5%. The source material was peripheral blood, sampled on day 0 of AZD1222 vaccination. These TCRs come from an adult in good health.

V usage is TRBV5-1 and J usage is TRBJ1-1; TRBD1 agrees at 8 bases. Germline trimming cut 3 bases from V and 1 base from J; bases unmatched to any gene: 5. CDR3 length: 15 residues. The V gene's germline CDR1 is SGHRS and CDR2 YFSETQ. The CDR3 is CASSWPGQENTEAFF. The CDR3 region has the DNA TGCGCCAGCAGCTGGCCGGGACAGGAGAACACTGAAGCTTTCTTT. The whole variable domain, filled in from reference TRBV5-1 and TRBJ1-1, reads KAGVTQTPRYLIKTRGQQVTLSCSPISGHRSVSWYQQTPGQGLQFLFEYFSETQRNKGNFPGRFSGRQFSNSRSEMNVSTLELGDSALYLCASSWPGQENTEAFFGQGTRLTVV.

This chain connects TRBV5-6 to TRBJ1-2; D unresolved. The V gene lost 2 bases and the J gene lost 0 bases, with 8 bases spanning the gap. The germline V gene has CDR1 SGHDT and CDR2 YYEEEE. This CDR3 is built from 14 residues. The CDR3 protein is CASSLAETNYGYTF. As DNA, the CDR3 is TGTGCCAGCAGCTTAGCGGAGACTAACTATGGCTACACCTTC.

The chain links TRBV6-5 to TRBJ1-2, with D maybe TRBD1 (5 bases). Trimming took off 11 bases at V and 2 bases at J, with 15 bases between the two ends. The CDR3 totals 13 residues. From germline, CDR1 is MNHEY and CDR2 SVGAGI. CDR3 in amino acids: CAAGQGLNYGYTF. DNA of the CDR3: TGTGCCGCGGGGCAGGGACTGAACTATGGCTACACCTTC.

This chain uses TRBV12-5 with TRBJ2-4; possible D gene TRBD1, 6 bases. Germline V lookup: CDR1 LGHNT, CDR2 FRNRAP. The CDR3 runs to 14 residues. The ends were cut back, 6 bases at V and 2 bases at J, with 11 bases in the middle. The DNA for the CDR3 is TGTGCTAGTGGCCTAGGGGGTTCCAAAAACATTCAGTACTTC. This sequence encodes CASGLGGSKNIQYF.

This sequence joins TRBV9 and TRBJ1-2; TRBD1 is a possible D gene (5 bases). CDR3 length: 15 amino acids. V was trimmed by 4 bases and J by 6 bases, leaving 19 bases between them. Germline V lookup: CDR1 SGDLS, CDR2 YYNGEE. Written as DNA, the CDR3 is TGTGCCAGCAGCTTCTCGTCCGGGGCAGAAAATGGCTACACCTTC. Translation gives CASSFSSGAENGYTF.

This sequence joins TRBV6-4 and TRBJ2-1, with TRBD2 identical over 11 bases. Unmatched junction bases numbered 4, after V lost 6 bases and J lost 3 bases. CDR3 length equals 15 residues. Germline V gene sequence: CDR1 MRHNA, CDR2 SNTAGT. The CDR3 DNA follows: TGTGCCAGCAGCCAGCTAGCGGGAGGCTACAATGAGCAGTTCTTC. Protein: CASSQLAGGYNEQFF.

The rearrangement uses TRBV19 and TRBJ2-2; D is possibly TRBD1 (5 bases). The CDR3 runs 15 residues. Trimming cost V 0 bases and J 5 bases, with 10 bases left between them. Germline CDR1 and CDR2: LNHDA and SQIVND (reference sequence). CDR3 bases: TGTGCCAGTAGTATAGAGTCGACAGAGACCGGGGAGCTGTTTTTT. Translating it yields CASSIESTETGELFF.

The gene calls are TRBV27 and TRBJ2-1, with 7 bases fitting TRBD2. J was trimmed by 0 bases and V by 5 bases; bases with no gene match: 7. Germline CDR1 is MNHEY and CDR2 is SMNVEV (reference sequence). The CDR3 is made up of 16 amino acids. CDR3 residues: CASSGGLLSSYNEQFF. The CDR3 DNA follows: TGTGCCAGCAGTGGGGGACTATTAAGCTCCTACAATGAGCAGTTCTTC.

This chain connects TRBV28 to TRBJ2-1, with 15 bases that match TRBD2. The CDR3 runs 18 residues. Trimming took 5 bases from V and 7 from J; bases not matched to a gene: 12. Looked up from germline, CDR1 is MDHEN and CDR2 is SYDVKM. The CDR3 sequence is CASSRTSGRAITGNEQFF. The CDR3 DNA sequence: TGTGCCAGCAGTAGGACTAGCGGGAGGGCGATAACGGGGAATGAGCAGTTCTTC.